Listed below are T cell receptor beta chains from one sample, sequenced in a study of regulatory T cells in long-lasting Graves disease. TCRdb reprocessed the multiplex PCR reads with MiXCR, giving one entry per CDR3 protein. This sample has about 400,000 distinct CDR3 sequences; around 21% occur once, and the top ten carry less than 25%. The sequenced sample was peripheral blood mononuclear cells (PBMCs), obtained when the disease was refractory, from a patient treated with antithyroid drugs. These receptors were obtained from a female donor with Graves disease. CDR3s include the opening cysteine and the closing phenylalanine or tryptophan. A D gene is named only where the DNA matches it firmly. Not all rows give a size; the values are once, few, many and, for expanded clones, a class.

>NA|TRBJ2-1|many|TRBV6-1
TGTGCCAGCAACCTTAGCCCGAGCTCCTACAATGAGCAGTTCTTC
CASNLSPSSYNEQFF
>NA|TRBJ2-2|many|TRBV5-1
TGCGCCAGCAGCTTTAGCGGCACCGGGGAGCTGTTTTTT
CASSFSGTGELFF
>NA|TRBJ1-2|many|TRBV2
TGTGCCAGCAGTGGAGGCGAACTCTATGGCTACACCTTC
CASSGGELYGYTF
>TRBD2|TRBJ2-7|many|TRBV11-2
TGTGCCAGCAGCTCTCCTAGCGGGAGAGCCTACGAGCAGTACTTC
CASSSPSGRAYEQYF
>TRBD1|TRBJ2-1|few|TRBV12-3/TRBV12-4
TGTGCCAGCAGTGGACAGGGGGGCTACAATGAGCAGTTCTTC
CASSGQGGYNEQFF
>NA|TRBJ1-4|many|TRBV7-6
TGTGCCAGCAGCCCGGGGACGGCTTATAATGAAAAACTGTTTTTT
CASSPGTAYNEKLFF
>TRBD1|TRBJ1-1|NA|TRBV30
TGTGCCTTAGGGGGCCCACCGACTGAAGCTTTCTTT
CALGGPPTEAFF
>NA|TRBJ1-4|NA|TRBV4-2
TGTGCCAGCAGCCAAGCTCAGAGGAGTTCTAATGAAAAACTGTTTTTT
CASSQAQRSSNEKLFF
>NA|TRBJ2-2|NA|TRBV5-6
TGTGCCAGCAGCTTTTTCCCGGGAGTACTGACCGGGGAGCTGTTTTTT
CASSFFPGVLTGELFF
>TRBD2|TRBJ2-7|many|TRBV20-1
TGCAGTGCTAGTAGGCTAGCGGGAGTTGAGCAGTACTTC
CSASRLAGVEQYF
>NA|TRBJ2-7|many|TRBV28
TGTGCCAGCAGTTTAATGGTCCCCCAGACAGGGAGGGAGCAGTACTTC
CASSLMVPQTGREQYF
>TRBD1|TRBJ1-4|many|TRBV6-1
TGTGCCAGCAGACTACAGGGGGCCAGGGAAAAACTGTTTTTT
CASRLQGAREKLFF
>NA|TRBJ1-1|NA|TRBV9
TGTGCCAGCAGCCCGTCCGGGGGAGCTGAAGCTTTCTTT
CASSPSGGAEAFF
>NA|TRBJ2-2|NA|TRBV29-1
TGCAGCGTAGAACAGGCGAACACCGGGGAGCTGTTTTTT
CSVEQANTGELFF
>NA|TRBJ2-3|NA|TRBV13
TGTGCCAGCGTGAGCGGGACACTTCATACGCAGTATTTT
CASVSGTLHTQYF
>TRBD2|TRBJ2-2|few|TRBV4-2
TGTGCCAGCAGCCAAGTTGGACTAGCGGCTAAGGCCGGGGAGCTGTTTTTT
CASSQVGLAAKAGELFF
>NA|TRBJ2-7|many|TRBV11-2
TGTGCCAGCAGGGCCTCTAGTTCCCACGAGCAGTACTTC
CASRASSSHEQYF
>NA|TRBJ2-2|NA|TRBV7-9
TGTGCCAGCAGCTTAGCATCGGCCGGGGAGCTGTTTTTT
CASSLASAGELFF
>NA|TRBJ2-5|many|TRBV11-2
TGTGCCAGCAGCTTTGGCAGAACCTTCCAAGAGACCCAGTACTTC
CASSFGRTFQETQYF
>NA|TRBJ1-1|many|TRBV2
TGTGCCAGCAGCCCCTTGACGGCGGGGAACACTGAAGCTTTCTTT
CASSPLTAGNTEAFF
>NA|TRBJ1-5|few|TRBV29-1
TGCAGCGTTAGGGGGGCGGGGAATCAGCCCCAGCATTTT
CSVRGAGNQPQHF
>NA|TRBJ1-6|NA|TRBV7-9
TGTGCCAGCAGCTTTTTGGACTCAGGGGCCGGGACACCCCTCCACTTT
CASSFLDSGAGTPLHF
>NA|TRBJ1-1|NA|TRBV28
TGTGCCAGCAGTCCACCCTGGGCTTTCTTT
CASSPPWAFF
>TRBD1|TRBJ1-6|many|TRBV3-1
TGTGCCAGCAGCCAAGCTGTGACAGGGGCGCATTCACCCCTCCACTTT
CASSQAVTGAHSPLHF
>TRBD1|TRBJ1-5|NA|TRBV19
TGTGCCAGTAGGTACAGGGGTCCTCATAGCAATCAGCCCCAGCATTTT
CASRYRGPHSNQPQHF
>NA|TRBJ2-7|many|TRBV6-1
TGTGCCAGCAGTGCTCTGTCTACGGGAGAGCAGTACTTC
CASSALSTGEQYF
>NA|TRBJ1-6|once|TRBV10-2
TGCGCCAGCAGATGGGGGAATTCACCCCTCCACTTT
CASRWGNSPLHF
>TRBD1|TRBJ1-2|NA|TRBV12-3/TRBV12-4
TGTGCCAGCAGAGCGACAGGGGGCGACAGTGGCTACACCTTC
CASRATGGDSGYTF
>NA|TRBJ2-7|NA|TRBV20-1
TGCAGTGCTAGAGAAGGGGGGGTACGAGTGAAAGAGCAGTACTTC
CSAREGGVRVKEQYF
>NA|TRBJ2-3|NA|TRBV15
TGTGCCACCAGCAGAGAAACTAGCTTAAAGGGGGCAGATACGCAGTATTTT
CATSRETSLKGADTQYF
>TRBD1|TRBJ2-7|NA|TRBV25-1
TGTGCCAGCAGCCCCCTCGGACAGGGGGGACCATACGAGCAGTACTTC
CASSPLGQGGPYEQYF
>NA|TRBJ2-7|many|TRBV6-1
TGTGCCAGCAGGTCTTGGATAATGGGAGCCTACGAGCAGTACTTC
CASRSWIMGAYEQYF
>TRBD1|TRBJ2-5|many|TRBV28
TGTGCCAGCAGTTCCCGGACAGGGCGAGGACAAGAGACCCAGTACTTC
CASSSRTGRGQETQYF
>NA|TRBJ2-5|few|TRBV29-1
TGCAGCGTTGAACTCCCCACAGGGAGGGAGACCCAGTACTTC
CSVELPTGRETQYF
>NA|TRBJ1-1|few|TRBV7-3
TGTGCCAGCAGCTTAATGCACGGGCTCGGCACTGAAGCTTTCTTT
CASSLMHGLGTEAFF
>TRBD1|TRBJ2-4|few|TRBV6-1
TGTGCCAGCACGACAGGGGTTAACATTCAGTACTTC
CASTTGVNIQYF
>NA|TRBJ2-4|many|TRBV2
TGTGCCAGCAGTGAGAGGGACATTCAGTACTTC
CASSERDIQYF
>NA|TRBJ2-2|few|TRBV30
TGTGCCTGGAGTCACACAAGGCGGGCCGGGGAGCTGTTTTTT
CAWSHTRRAGELFF
>TRBD1|TRBJ1-5|NA|TRBV20-1
TGCAGTGCTAGACAGGGGGCGCCGGGACAGCCCCAGCATTTT
CSARQGAPGQPQHF
>NA|TRBJ1-2|many|TRBV12-3/TRBV12-4
TGTGCCAGCAGTTTTGGGGCAGGGAACGTCTATGGCTACACCTTC
CASSFGAGNVYGYTF
>TRBD2|TRBJ2-5|NA|TRBV12-3/TRBV12-4
TGTGCCAGCGGGCTTAGCGGGGGGGAGACCCAGTACTTC
CASGLSGGETQYF
>NA|TRBJ1-5|NA|TRBV12-3/TRBV12-4
TGTGCCAGCACCCGGGGCAATCAGCCCCAGCATTTT
CASTRGNQPQHF
>NA|TRBJ1-5|few|TRBV10-1
TGCGCCAGCAGTGAGTTTGCCAGAAACAGAATTTATAGCAATCAGCCCCAGCATTTT
CASSEFARNRIYSNQPQHF
>TRBD1|TRBJ2-4|NA|TRBV30
TGTGCCTGGAGTCCCGACAGGGGAGACATTCAGTACTTC
CAWSPDRGDIQYF
>NA|TRBJ1-2|many|TRBV6-4
TGTGCCAGCAGTGACTCCCCAGGGATCGGCTACACCTTC
CASSDSPGIGYTF
>TRBD1|TRBJ1-2|many|TRBV2
TGTGCCACCAGGACAGGGTGGGGGGATAACTATGGCTACACCTTC
CATRTGWGDNYGYTF
>NA|TRBJ2-7|few|TRBV12-3/TRBV12-4
TGTGCCAGCAGTTTAGCAGGTGAATCCACCTACGGGCAGTACTTC
CASSLAGESTYGQYF
>TRBD2|TRBJ2-1|few|TRBV7-2
TGTGCCAGCAGCTCGCCTCCCGCGGTAGCGGGCCTTCGGTTAAATGAGCAGTTCTTC
CASSSPPAVAGLRLNEQFF
>TRBD2|TRBJ2-3|few|TRBV2
TGTGCCAGCAGTGGGTTGGTAGCGGGGTCCACGGATACGCAGTATTTT
CASSGLVAGSTDTQYF
>TRBD1|TRBJ2-7|NA|TRBV12-3/TRBV12-4
TGTGCCAGCAGTCCCACCGGGACAGGCTACGAGCAGTACTTC
CASSPTGTGYEQYF
>NA|TRBJ1-3|NA|TRBV2
TGTGCCAGCAGTGTTTCCGGACTGTTGCACACCATATATTTT
CASSVSGLLHTIYF
>NA|TRBJ2-7|NA|TRBV13
TGTGCCAGCAGCTTCGGCAAGTCCTACGAGCAGTACTTC
CASSFGKSYEQYF
>TRBD2|TRBJ2-5|few|TRBV29-1
TGCAGCGTTCGCATAGCGGGAGAGGGAGAGACCCAGTACTTC
CSVRIAGEGETQYF
>NA|TRBJ2-7|many|TRBV7-9
TGTGCCAGCAGTTACGGAGGACAGACCTACGAGCAGTACTTC
CASSYGGQTYEQYF
>TRBD1|TRBJ2-7|many|TRBV28
TGTGCCAGCAGTCCGGGACAGCCAACCTACGAGCAGTACTTC
CASSPGQPTYEQYF
>NA|TRBJ2-2|few|TRBV19
TGTGCCAGTAGGCGGACGAACACCGGGGAGCTGTTTTTT
CASRRTNTGELFF